This T cell receptor beta chain was obtained from a study of Graves' ophthalmopathy and Graves' hyperthyroidism. Amplifying from RNA transcripts, the study obtained TCR beta CDR3 regions. HTBI primers served in a first-round RT-PCR, which a second-round multiplex PCR followed. Each CDR3 protein is one row after TCRdb ran MiXCR on the multiplex PCR reads. The sample consists of some 520,000 distinct CDR3 sequences, roughly an eighth of them appearing once. The PBMCs used were ones drawn from approximately 9.9 ml of fresh peripheral blood. Germline values: CDR1 MNHNS, CDR2 SASEGT. Trimming shortened V by 5 bases and J by 6 bases, and 23 bases separated the two germline ends. The CDR3 is 16 residues long.

The chain uses TRBV6-1 and TRBJ2-7, with D tentatively TRBD1 or TRBD2 (6 bases each). Sequencing input: blood. This clonotype was sampled from a woman aged 25 to 39 with Graves' ophthalmopathy. For the CDR3, the DNA is TGTGCCAGCAGTAAGGACGGGGGCATGACAGTCGGCGAGCAGTACTTC. Amino acid sequence: CASSKDGGMTVGEQYF.